These 15 T cell receptor beta chains share one sample of origin, sequenced in a study of cytomegalovirus exposure and HLA in healthy donors. Use of 60 Vbeta and 13 Jbeta primers characterized the PCR. Some clones are missing from TCRdb's copy, which holds only in-frame ones; the method was immunoSEQ multiplex PCR. The data hold some 180,000 clones, with about 77% observed a single time. Sequenced: PBMCs. The receptors were sampled from a female donor in good health and CMV-seronegative.

J is TRBJ2-3 and V is TRBV28; TRBD2 agrees at 9 bases. The CDR3 runs to 16 residues. V gave up 4 bases and J gave up 2 bases; unmatched junction bases: 7. Germline V lookup: CDR1 MDHEN, CDR2 SYDVKM. The CDR3 reads CASSSSSGMSTDTQYF. For the CDR3, the DNA is TGTGCCAGCAGTTCCTCTAGCGGGATGTCCACAGATACGCAGTATTTT.

A few counts support this clone. The V call is TRBV30, the J call TRBJ1-4, with D perhaps matching TRBD1 (5 bases). Germline V gives CDR1 GTSNPN, CDR2 SVGIG (reference sequence). The CDR3 has 14 residues. Trimming stripped 3 bases from V and 8 bases from J, with 16 bases between. Here the CDR3 DNA reads TGTGCCTGGAGCGTACAGGTCACTGGGGAAAAACTGTTTTTT. Its translation: CAWSVQVTGEKLFF.

This chain uses TRBV11-3 with TRBJ2-3; 7 nucleotides align to TRBD1. Germline V gene sequence: CDR1 SGHNT, CDR2 YENEEA. V lost 4 bases, J lost 1 base, and 11 bases stayed unmatched. The CDR3 totals 17 residues. CDR3 coding DNA: TGTGCCAGCAGCTCAGGGGGTACGGGATCCCGCACAGATACGCAGTATTTT. Translation: CASSSGGTGSRTDTQYF. The full variable domain, its missing parts supplied by reference TRBV11-3 and TRBJ2-3, is EAGVVQSPRYKIIEKKQPVAFWCNPISGHNTLYWYLQNLGQGPELLIRYENEEAVDDSQLPKDRFSAERLKGVDSTLKIQPAELGDSAVYLCASSSGGTGSRTDTQYFGPGTRLTVL.

The table lists this clone with a few counts. CDR3 coding DNA: TGTGCCTGGAGGCCTCGGGACAGGCTTCTTCCCCTCCACTTT. Protein: CAWRPRDRLLPLHF. This chain joins TRBV30 and TRBJ1-6; 8 positions agree with TRBD1. The CDR3 runs to 14 residues. The V gene's germline CDR1 is GTSNPN and CDR2 SVGIG (reference sequence). With V trimmed by 3 bases and J by 13 bases, 11 bases remained unmatched.

The rearrangement links TRBV6-1 to TRBJ1-5, with D possibly matching TRBD1 (6 bases). This CDR3 has 14 amino acids. V lost 4 bases and J 7 bases, leaving 14 bases between the germline ends. Germline loops: CDR1 MNHNS, CDR2 SASEGT. As DNA, the CDR3 is TGTGCCAGCAGTGCCGGGGCAGGGGAACAGCCCCAGCATTTT. Residues: CASSAGAGEQPQHF.

The chain links TRBV15 to TRBJ2-3; 9 bases match TRBD2. V trimming: 6 bases; J trimming: 4 bases; junction bases outside the gene matches: 8. The germline V gene has CDR1 LNHNV and CDR2 YYDKDF (reference sequence). The CDR3 is 15 residues long. CDR3 sequence reads: CATSTVAGASDTQYF. The CDR3 nucleotides are TGTGCCACCAGTACTGTAGCGGGAGCGTCAGATACGCAGTATTTT. The entire variable domain, with the rest obtained from reference TRBV15 and TRBJ2-3, is as follows: DAMVIQNPRYQVTQFGKPVTLSCSQTLNHNVMYWYQQKSSQAPKLLFHYYDKDFNNEADTPDNFQSRRPNTSFCFLDIRSPGLGDTAMYLCATSTVAGASDTQYFGPGTRLTVL.

This clone came up once. The chain carries TRBV19 and TRBJ1-1; D not resolved. Deletions cut 4 bases from V and 1 base from J, with 10 bases between. Per the germline V gene, CDR1 is LNHDA and CDR2 is SQIVND (reference sequence). The CDR3 totals 14 residues. The CDR3 is CASSRTDSNTEAFF. CDR3 DNA sequence: TGTGCCAGTAGTAGGACGGACTCGAACACTGAAGCTTTCTTT.

The chain uses TRBV7-3 and TRBJ2-5; D gene uncertain. This CDR3 has 14 amino acids. The V and J ends lost 2 bases and 2 bases respectively, with 9 bases between them. Germline loops: CDR1 SGHTA, CDR2 FQGTGA. Here the CDR3 DNA reads TGTGCCAGCAGCTTAGGCGGCATTCAAGAGACCCAGTACTTC. It yields the protein CASSLGGIQETQYF.

The gene calls are TRBV4-1 and TRBJ2-4; 7 bases align to TRBD1. From germline, CDR1 is MGHRA and CDR2 YSYEKL. V lost 2 bases to trimming and J lost 4 bases; unmatched junction nucleotides: 11. The CDR3 spans 17 residues. CDR3 sequence (DNA): TGCGCCAGCAGCCAATATATCACCGGACAGGTTAAAAACATTCAGTACTTC. Translating it yields CASSQYITGQVKNIQYF.

This chain links TRBV7-2 with TRBJ2-1; a weak D match, TRBD2 (6 bases). The V end lost 1 base, the J end lost 2 bases, and 12 bases lay between the germline ends. Germline CDR1 and CDR2: SGHTA and FQGNSA. There are 16 residues in the CDR3. CDR3: CASSLVGGEPYNEQFF. The CDR3 nucleotides are TGTGCCAGCAGCTTAGTGGGCGGGGAGCCCTACAATGAGCAGTTCTTC.

The genes are TRBV30 and TRBJ2-4, with D maybe TRBD2 (5 bases). Trimming stripped 0 bases from V and 3 bases from J, with 12 bases between. Germline CDR1 is GTSNPN and CDR2 is SVGIG (reference sequence). The CDR3 contains 15 residues. The CDR3 spells CAWSVLGVSKNIQYF. The CDR3 region has the DNA TGTGCCTGGAGTGTACTGGGAGTTAGCAAAAACATTCAGTACTTC.

The chain is built from TRBV27 and TRBJ1-4; D perhaps matches TRBD1 (5 bases). Per germline, CDR1 MNHEY and CDR2 SMNVEV (reference sequence). CDR3 size: 15 residues. The V gene lost 3 bases and the J gene lost 4 bases, with 12 bases spanning the gap. The CDR3 loop is CASSFGERGNEKLFF. Here the CDR3 DNA reads TGTGCCAGCAGTTTCGGAGAAAGGGGTAATGAAAAACTGTTTTTT.

This clone was detected once. Sequence at one end of the junction differs from germline and may be a read error. V and J are TRBV7-9 and TRBJ2-1; TRBD2 agrees at 8 bases. The germline gives CDR1 SEHNR, CDR2 FQNEAQ (reference sequence). There are 16 residues in the CDR3. Here the CDR3 DNA reads TGTTCCAGCAGCTTCAGAACGGGGGGGTTGGACAATGAGCAGTTCTTC. Residues: CSSSFRTGGLDNEQFF. Complete variable domain (other parts from reference TRBV7-9 and TRBJ2-1): DTGVSQNPRHKITKRGQNVTFRCDPISEHNRLYWYRQTLGQGPEFLTYFQNEAQLEKSRLLSDRFSAERPKGSFSTLEIQRTEQGDSAMYLCSSSFRTGGLDNEQFFGPGTRLTVL.

This rearrangement joins TRBV15 to TRBJ1-1; 7 bases are shared with TRBD1. V gave up 0 bases and J gave up 1 base; unmatched junction bases: 8. The CDR3 totals 17 residues. CDR1 and CDR2 (germline): LNHNV, YYDKDF (reference sequence). The CDR3 region is CATSREGEQGRNTEAFF. In DNA, the CDR3 is TGTGCCACCAGCAGAGAGGGGGAACAGGGGAGGAACACTGAAGCTTTCTTT.

The table lists this clone with a count of one. This chain links TRBV28 with TRBJ2-7, with TRBD2 matching over 13 bases. This CDR3 region has 15 residues. With V trimmed by 5 bases and J by 3 bases, 4 bases remained unmatched. Looked up from germline, CDR1 is MDHEN and CDR2 is SYDVKM. The CDR3 protein is CASSGTSGNSYEQYF. The CDR3 bases are TGTGCCAGCAGTGGGACTAGCGGGAACAGCTACGAGCAGTACTTC.